Each of the 23 T cell receptor beta chains below was sequenced from the same sample in a study of response to subunit inactivated influenza vaccine. TCRdb reanalysed the RT-PCR reads using MiXCR and keeps one entry per CDR3 protein. The top ten hold about a tenth of the sample, which has 800,000 or so distinct CDR3 sequences, around 20% seen once. The source was PBMCs from blood, collected more than 4 days after vaccination. All receptors come from a man over 45 who received an inactivated influenza vaccine.

In this sample, this clonotype turned up a few times. V and J are TRBV12-3 or TRBV12-4 and TRBJ1-5; D gene unclear. The ends were cut back, 10 bases at V and 5 bases at J, with 18 bases in the middle. The CDR3 runs 14 residues. CDR3 sequence reads: CATKPNGVDQPQHF. DNA for the CDR3: TGTGCCACAAAACCCAACGGGGTTGATCAGCCCCAGCATTTT.

The chain is built from TRBV10-3 and TRBJ2-1; D possibly uses TRBD1 or TRBD2 (5 bases each). The CDR3 covers 12 residues. Trimming removed 10 bases from V and 5 bases from J, with 12 bases in between. From germline, CDR1 is ENHRY and CDR2 SYGVKD. CDR3 amino acids: CARTGTNNEQFF. Written as DNA, the CDR3 is TGTGCCAGAACCGGGACGAACAATGAGCAGTTCTTC.

The table lists this clonotype with a few counts. V usage is TRBV5-1 and J usage is TRBJ1-6; possibly TRBD1 for D (5 bases). CDR1 is SGHRS, CDR2 YFSETQ, per germline. This CDR3 has 16 amino acids. V was trimmed by 0 bases and J by 6 bases, leaving 13 bases between them. CDR3 sequence: CASSLGPTGGNSPLHF. The DNA of the CDR3 is TGCGCCAGCAGCTTGGGGCCTACTGGGGGTAATTCACCCCTCCACTTT.

V gene TRBV20-1 combines with J gene TRBJ1-1; D perhaps matches TRBD1 (5 bases). V lost 0 bases to trimming and J lost 2 bases, with 13 bases between them. Germline CDR1 reads DFQATT; CDR2 reads SNEGSKA (reference sequence). The CDR3 loop spans 15 amino acids. As DNA, the CDR3 is TGCAGTGCTAGAGATCTATTTGGGGGTAACACTGAAGCTTTCTTT. Translating it yields CSARDLFGGNTEAFF.

This clonotype was recorded a few times. The chain recombines TRBV5-6 with TRBJ2-7; TRBD2 aligns across 8 bases. CDR1 and CDR2 from the germline V gene are SGHDT and YYEEEE. The CDR3 is 20 residues long. V was pared by 0 bases and J by 6 bases, with 23 bases of the junction left unmatched. The CDR3 protein is CASSLAKGGLFVAGIFEQYF. DNA for the CDR3: TGTGCCAGCAGCTTGGCCAAAGGGGGTTTATTTGTAGCGGGAATATTCGAGCAGTACTTC.

The rearrangement links TRBV5-1 to TRBJ2-7; 8 bases fit TRBD1. The germline CDR1 and CDR2 sequences are SGHRS and YFSETQ. The junction had 5 bases not matched to a gene; V was cut back by 2 bases and J by 4 bases. The CDR3 length is 14 residues. DNA of the CDR3: TGCGCCAGCAGCTTCGGACAGGGCAAATACGAGCAGTACTTC. It is translated as CASSFGQGKYEQYF.

This clonotype was found a few times. This chain joins TRBV7-2 and TRBJ1-1; possible D gene TRBD1, 6 bases. Per germline, CDR1 SGHTA and CDR2 FQGNSA. Trimming left V 3 bases short and J 5 bases short, with 16 bases between. The CDR3 is 15 residues long. In DNA, the CDR3 is TGTGCCAGCAGCTTTGACAGGACTACGAGGACTGAAGCTTTCTTT. Translated, it gives CASSFDRTTRTEAFF.

The chain uses TRBV7-9 and TRBJ2-7; 8 bases agree with TRBD2. The germline gives CDR1 SEHNR, CDR2 FQNEAQ (reference sequence). V lost 5 bases, J lost 0 bases, and 12 bases stayed unmatched. This CDR3 has 17 residues. The CDR3 region is CASSPYYSGDNSYEQYF. The CDR3 nucleotides are TGTGCCAGCAGCCCCTACTATAGCGGGGATAACTCCTACGAGCAGTACTTC.

This clonotype was counted only a few times. This chain joins TRBV12-3 or TRBV12-4 and TRBJ2-7; 10 bases map to TRBD1. This CDR3 comprises 14 residues. The J segment lost 4 bases and the V segment lost 5 bases, leaving 5 bases of the junction unmatched. The CDR3 nucleotides are TGTGCCAGCAGTACGGGACAGGGGCTGTACGAGCAGTACTTC. Its translation is CASSTGQGLYEQYF.

This clonotype was observed a few times. This chain links TRBV20-1 with TRBJ2-1, with 11 bases aligning to TRBD2. The junction had 11 bases not matched to a gene; V was cut back by 6 bases and J by 7 bases. Germline CDR1 DFQATT, CDR2 SNEGSKA (reference sequence). This CDR3 has 15 amino acids. The CDR3 spells CSARYSGRVGNEQFF. DNA for the CDR3: TGCAGTGCCCGCTATAGCGGGAGGGTCGGTAATGAGCAGTTCTTC.

In its sample, this clonotype was seen a few times. CDR3 residues: CSARDFGTATNEKLFF. As DNA, the CDR3 is TGCAGTGCTAGAGATTTCGGGACTGCAACTAATGAAAAACTGTTTTTT. The chain couples TRBV20-1 to TRBJ1-4; possibly TRBD1 for D (5 bases). The V end was cut by 0 bases, the J end by 0 bases, with 11 bases between. Per germline, CDR1 DFQATT and CDR2 SNEGSKA (reference sequence). The CDR3 is 16 residues long.

This clonotype was observed many times. The V and J genes are TRBV10-2 and TRBJ2-7; the D call may be TRBD1 or TRBD2 (5 bases each). Germline values: CDR1 WSHSY, CDR2 SAAADI. The CDR3 extends over 13 amino acids. V gave up 8 bases and J gave up 1 base, with 12 bases separating them. The DNA for the CDR3 is TGCGCCAGCCACCGGGGCAGATCCTACGAGCAGTACTTC. Amino acids: CASHRGRSYEQYF.

The chain uses TRBV4-3 and TRBJ1-2; D gene ambiguous. This CDR3 is built from 15 residues. V was clipped by 0 bases and J by 7 bases, with 15 bases between them. Per the germline V gene, CDR1 is LGHNA and CDR2 is YSLEER. The DNA of the CDR3 is TGCGCCAGCAGCCAAGACCCCGGGATTAAGGGTGGCTACACCTTC. Amino acid sequence: CASSQDPGIKGGYTF.

This clonotype occurred once. The CDR3 nucleotides read TGCGCCAGCAGCGTCTGGGGGGGAAGCAATCAGCCCCAGCATTTT. Its translation: CASSVWGGSNQPQHF. The rearrangement joins TRBV5-1 to TRBJ1-5; D may be TRBD1 (5 bases). Trimming took 4 bases from V and 1 from J, leaving 12 bases between them. The germline V gene encodes CDR1 SGHRS and CDR2 YFSETQ. The CDR3 is made up of 15 amino acids. Using reference TRBV5-1 and TRBJ1-5 for the parts outside the CDR3, the full variable domain is KAGVTQTPRYLIKTRGQQVTLSCSPISGHRSVSWYQQTPGQGLQFLFEYFSETQRNKGNFPGRFSGRQFSNSRSEMNVSTLELGDSALYLCASSVWGGSNQPQHFGDGTRLSIL.

The gene calls are TRBV6-6 and TRBJ1-6, with D uncertain. There are 13 residues in the CDR3. V was clipped by 7 bases and J by 7 bases, with 11 bases between them. Germline CDR1 and CDR2: MNHNY and SVGAGI (reference sequence). The CDR3 nucleotides are TGTGCCAGCACGAGGGAAAAGAATTCACCCCTCCACTTT. Its translation: CASTREKNSPLHF.

This clonotype was seen many times. The chain links TRBV30 to TRBJ2-1, with D unresolved. With 5 bases removed from V and 6 bases from J, the gap between germline ends came to 14 bases. The length of the CDR3 is 13 residues. Germline V gene lookup returns CDR1 GTSNPN and CDR2 SVGIG (reference sequence). The DNA of the CDR3 is TGTGCCTGGGCCGGGCAAATTGGCAATGAGCAGTTCTTC. Its translation: CAWAGQIGNEQFF.

V and J are TRBV7-9 and TRBJ2-7; possibly TRBD1 for D (5 bases). Trimming took 4 bases from V and 2 from J, leaving 18 bases between them. Germline assignment: CDR1 SEHNR and CDR2 FQNEAQ (reference sequence). This CDR3 has 16 residues. The CDR3 DNA reads TGTGCCAGCAGCTCCACTATAGGGGCGGATCCCTACGAGCAGTACTTC. This codes for CASSSTIGADPYEQYF. Supplemented by reference TRBV7-9 and TRBJ2-7, the full variable domain reads DTGVSQNPRHKITKRGQNVTFRCDPISEHNRLYWYRQTLGQGPEFLTYFQNEAQLEKSRLLSDRFSAERPKGSFSTLEIQRTEQGDSAMYLCASSSTIGADPYEQYFGPGTRLTVT.

This clonotype was detected only a few times. The chain recombines TRBV11-2 with TRBJ2-3; no clear D gene. Germline-derived CDR1 and CDR2 are SGHAT and FQNNGV. The CDR3 is 16 residues long. The V end lost 1 base, the J end lost 0 bases, and 11 bases lay between the germline ends. In nucleotides, the CDR3 is TGTGCCAGCAGCTTAGGGGCATCCTCTAGCACAGATACGCAGTATTTT. Translated: CASSLGASSSTDTQYF.

This clonotype was seen a handful of times. This chain joins TRBV29-1 and TRBJ1-2; 8 bases align to TRBD1. CDR1 is SQVTM, CDR2 ANQGSEA, per germline. Trimming removed 2 bases from V and 8 bases from J; junction bases left unmatched: 4. CDR3 length equals 12 residues. The CDR3 reads CSVEQGAGGYTF. The CDR3, as DNA: TGCAGCGTTGAACAGGGGGCAGGGGGCTACACCTTC. The entire variable domain, with the rest obtained from reference TRBV29-1 and TRBJ1-2, is as follows: SAVISQKPSRDICQRGTSLTIQCQVDSQVTMMFWYRQQPGQSLTLIATANQGSEATYESGFVIDKFPISRPNLTFSTLTVSNMSPEDSSIYLCSVEQGAGGYTFGSGTRLTVV.

The CDR3 region is CSVEDPGNTYSYNEQFF. The CDR3 DNA sequence: TGCAGCGTTGAGGATCCCGGGAACACTTATTCCTACAATGAGCAGTTCTTC. The J gene is TRBJ2-1, the V gene TRBV29-1; D possibly corresponds to TRBD2 (5 bases). The germline CDR1 and CDR2 sequences are SQVTM and ANQGSEA. Trimming took off 3 bases at V and 1 base at J, with 19 bases between the two ends. This CDR3 is 17 amino acids long.

The DNA for the CDR3 is TGTGCCAGCAGTTTGATAGGGAGAGGGGAGCTGTTTTTT. Encoded protein: CASSLIGRGELFF. V gene TRBV28 combines with J gene TRBJ2-2; maybe TRBD2 (5 bases). The V end lost 3 bases, the J end lost 8 bases, and 10 bases lay between the germline ends. Germline V gene sequence: CDR1 MDHEN, CDR2 SYDVKM. The CDR3 sequence is 13 residues long. The variable domain in full, with the rest retrieved from reference TRBV28 and TRBJ2-2, is DVKVTQSSRYLVKRTGEKVFLECVQDMDHENMFWYRQDPGLGLRLIYFSYDVKMKEKGDIPEGYSVSREKKERFSLILESASTNQTSMYLCASSLIGRGELFFGEGSRLTVL.

This chain links TRBV12-5 with TRBJ1-6; TRBD1 agrees at 9 bases. Trimming took 4 bases from V and 6 from J; bases not matched to a gene: 4. Germline-derived CDR1 and CDR2 are LGHNT and FRNRAP. The CDR3 has 15 amino acids. The CDR3 bases are TGTGCTAGTGGTTCGGACAGGGGTTTTAATTCACCCCTCCACTTT. This gives the protein CASGSDRGFNSPLHF.

The chain carries TRBV20-1 and TRBJ1-3; D is unresolved. This CDR3 is built from 15 residues. The V gene's germline CDR1 is DFQATT and CDR2 SNEGSKA (reference sequence). CDR3 bases: TGCAGGGCAAAACTCAGGCCCAACTCTGGAAACACCATATATTTT. Protein: CRAKLRPNSGNTIYF.